This is a list of T cell receptor beta chains from one sample in a study of blood T cell repertoires in COVID-19. Generated by immunoSEQ multiplex PCR, the TCRdb table keeps only in-frame clones and is missing some. The sample lists 150,000 to 200,000 clones; 85% to 90% were seen once. The material sequenced was peripheral blood. These receptors all come from a woman in her 70s with COVID-19, enrolled during active disease. The CDR3 runs from the conserved cysteine through the conserved F or W. A D gene is named only where the DNA matches it firmly. Part of the rows lack a size; the others show once, few, many or a class for expanded clones.

V gene	D gene	clone size	J gene	CDR3 DNA	CDR3 protein
TRBV29-1	-	-	TRBJ1-5	TGCAGCGTCGGGACTCCCTCGGCCCAGCATTTT	CSVGTPSAQHF
TRBV20-1	-	-	TRBJ1-1	TGCAGTGCTAGTTCAGGGTCGAACACTGAAGCTTTCTTT	CSASSGSNTEAFF
TRBV7-2	TRBD2	-	TRBJ2-3	TGTGCCAGCAGCTCGACTAGCGGGAGGGCGGCAGATACGCAGTATTTT	CASSSTSGRAADTQYF
TRBV7-8	TRBD2	-	TRBJ2-3	TGTGCCAGCAGCTTAGCGACTAGCGGGAAGGCAGATACGCAGTATTTT	CASSLATSGKADTQYF
TRBV7-8	TRBD2	-	TRBJ2-1	TGTGCCAGCAGCTTAAGGACTAGCGGGAGGCCCGTAACGTTCTTC	CASSLRTSGRPVTFF
TRBV29-1	-	-	TRBJ2-7	TGCAGCGTTGGCCGGGATCTAGAGCAGTACTTC	CSVGRDLEQYF
TRBV10-3	-	-	TRBJ2-7	TGTGCCATAGGCCTGTGGGGGACGGGAGCTGGCTACGAGCAGTACTTC	CAIGLWGTGAGYEQYF
TRBV3-1/TRBV3-2	-	-	TRBJ1-2	TGTGCCAGCAGCCAATCAGGGGCCATCCCGGGCTACACCTTC	CASSQSGAIPGYTF
TRBV29-1	-	-	TRBJ1-2	TGCAGCGTTGAAGACAGGGCCATTGGGTATGGCTACACCTTC	CSVEDRAIGYGYTF
TRBV28	TRBD1	-	TRBJ1-6	TGTGCCAGCAGTTTTTATGGGGACAGGGTTTATAATTCACCCCTCCACTTT	CASSFYGDRVYNSPLHF
TRBV3-1/TRBV3-2	-	few	TRBJ1-3	TGTGCCAGCAGCCATCCAGCTGGAGGGGCTGGAAACACCATATATTTT	CASSHPAGGAGNTIYF
TRBV10-3	TRBD2	once	TRBJ2-7	TGTGCCATCACTTCTGGGTCCCTCCTTACTAGCGGGAGTAACGAGCAGTACTTC	CAITSGSLLTSGSNEQYF
TRBV6-2/TRBV6-3	-	-	TRBJ1-5	TGTGCCAGCAGTTTTTCTAAACCGGGACACCTAAATCAGCCCCAGCATTTT	CASSFSKPGHLNQPQHF
TRBV10-3	-	-	TRBJ2-5	TGTGCCATCAGTGTAGCCCCAATGGGGCACCAAGAGACCCAGTACTTC	CAISVAPMGHQETQYF
TRBV19	TRBD1	few	TRBJ1-5	TGTGCCAGTAGTATCTTATATGGGACAGATAGCAATCAGCCCCAGCATTTT	CASSILYGTDSNQPQHF
TRBV9	TRBD1	-	TRBJ1-3	TGTGCCAGCAGCCCCCGAGCGGGACAGGGCACTTCAATCGCTGGAAACACCATATATTTT	CASSPRAGQGTSIAGNTIYF
TRBV19	TRBD2	-	TRBJ2-3	TGTGCCAGTGCAGAGCGGGAGGCCACAGATACGCAGTATTTT	CASAEREATDTQYF
TRBV27	-	-	TRBJ1-1	TGTGCCAGCAGCCGGGACACTGAAGCTTTCTTT	CASSRDTEAFF
TRBV29-1	-	-	TRBJ2-7	TGCAGCGTACGTCTGTGGGCGACGACCTACGAGCAGTACTTC	CSVRLWATTYEQYF
TRBV7-9	TRBD1	once	TRBJ1-2	TGTGCCAGCAGCTCTTCCGGACAGGGTAACTATGGCTACACCTTC	CASSSSGQGNYGYTF
TRBV15	-	-	TRBJ1-5	TGTGCCACCAGCAGATCGAAGGGAGTCGCCAATCAGCCCCAGCATTTT	CATSRSKGVANQPQHF
TRBV4-1	TRBD2	-	TRBJ2-2	TGCGCCAGCTCTACGGCGGGAGTTTTCACCGGGGAGCTGTTTTTT	CASSTAGVFTGELFF
TRBV5-6	TRBD1	-	TRBJ2-7	TGTGCCAGCAGCTTGGGGACAGGGGGTAACGAGCAGTACTTC	CASSLGTGGNEQYF
TRBV5-6	-	-	TRBJ2-1	TGTGCCAGCAGCTCGTTTGGGAGTGTCTACAATGAGCAGTTCTTC	CASSSFGSVYNEQFF
TRBV11-3	TRBD2	-	TRBJ2-1	TGTGCCAGCAGCAGACTAGCGGGAGTTTTTAGGAATGAGCAGTTCTTC	CASSRLAGVFRNEQFF
TRBV6-4	-	-	TRBJ1-6	TGTGCCAGCAGTGAGGCCCCAAATTCACCCCTCCACTTT	CASSEAPNSPLHF
TRBV28	TRBD1	-	TRBJ1-2	TGTGCCAGCAGCCCCAGACAGGGGGTATCCTATGGCTACACCTTC	CASSPRQGVSYGYTF
TRBV6-5	TRBD1	-	TRBJ2-5	TGTGCCAGCACTCCGGACAGGGGCCTCCAAGAGACCCAGTACTTC	CASTPDRGLQETQYF